This is a list of T cell receptor beta chains from one sample in a study of CD8 T cells in ankylosing spondylitis. TCRdb used MiXCR to reprocess the 5' RACE reads, holding one entry per CDR3 protein. The repertoire has 190,000 or so distinct CDR3 sequences, roughly 13% of them found once; the top ten carry approximately 17%. The sample was blood, either unsorted or a sorted T cell fraction (not recorded which). The receptors were gathered from a male donor with ankylosing spondylitis or in good health (not recorded which). The CDR3 runs from the conserved cysteine through the conserved F or W. The D gene is left open where the match is weak. Size is omitted from some rows. Given values are once, few, many or a class for expanded clones.

j_call | v_call | clone_size | d_call | cdr3_aa | cdr3_nt
TRBJ2-7 | TRBV7-2 | NA | TRBD1 | CASSLGRSSLTGYEQYF | TGTGCCAGCAGCTTAGGGAGGAGCTCCTTGACAGGGTACGAGCAGTACTTC
TRBJ2-2 | TRBV12-3/TRBV12-4 | NA | NA | CASRITPWGEPGELFF | TGTGCCAGCAGAATAACCCCCTGGGGGGAGCCCGGGGAGCTGTTTTTT
TRBJ2-6 | TRBV30 | few | TRBD1 | CASPGQGISGANVLTF | TGTGCCTCCCCGGGACAGGGGATCTCTGGGGCCAACGTCCTGACTTTC
TRBJ1-1 | TRBV9 | many | TRBD1 | CASSVGDSRTEAFF | TGTGCCAGCAGCGTAGGGGACAGCCGCACTGAAGCTTTCTTT
TRBJ1-2 | TRBV7-9 | few | TRBD1 | CASGTDRGNYGYTF | TGTGCCAGCGGGACTGACAGGGGGAACTATGGCTACACCTTC
TRBJ2-1 | TRBV12-3/TRBV12-4 | NA | NA | CASSFLLGGKDQFF | TGTGCCAGCAGTTTCCTCCTCGGAGGGAAAGACCAGTTCTTC
TRBJ2-3 | TRBV7-9 | NA | NA | CASSVSRDSHTDTQYF | TGTGCCAGCAGCGTAAGTAGGGACTCTCACACAGATACGCAGTATTTT
TRBJ1-2 | TRBV29-1 | NA | TRBD1 | CSVDRGARTGAYGYTF | TGCAGCGTTGATCGGGGGGCTAGGACAGGGGCTTATGGCTACACCTTC
TRBJ2-5 | TRBV4-1 | NA | NA | CASSIPGAGGAGETQYF | TGCGCCAGCAGCATACCCGGTGCAGGGGGGGCCGGGGAGACCCAGTACTTC
TRBJ2-1 | TRBV7-9 | NA | NA | CASSFRLDYNEQFF | TGTGCCAGCAGCTTCCGACTAGATTACAATGAGCAGTTCTTC
TRBJ2-7 | TRBV7-8 | NA | NA | CASSAALDSNYEQYF | TGTGCCAGCAGCGCAGCGCTAGATTCTAACTACGAGCAGTACTTC
TRBJ2-1 | TRBV10-2 | NA | NA | CASGPQGYNEQFF | TGCGCCAGCGGACCTCAGGGATACAATGAGCAGTTCTTC
TRBJ2-1 | TRBV12-3/TRBV12-4 | many | NA | CASSSFGYEQFF | TGTGCCAGCAGTTCTTTCGGCTATGAGCAGTTCTTC
TRBJ2-7 | TRBV20-1 | NA | TRBD2 | CSARGLAAGGEYYEQYF | TGCAGTGCTAGAGGCCTGGCGGCGGGGGGAGAGTACTACGAGCAGTACTTC
TRBJ2-1 | TRBV5-6 | few | NA | CASSLGRGPGVF | TGTGCCAGCAGCTTGGGGCGGGGCCCAGGGGTCTTC
TRBJ1-1 | TRBV5-1 | few | NA | CASRVGTEAFF | TGCGCCAGCAGGGTTGGAACTGAAGCTTTCTTT
TRBJ2-7 | TRBV5-1 | few | NA | CASIGEAHEQYF | TGCGCCAGCATAGGGGAAGCCCACGAGCAGTACTTC
TRBJ1-2 | TRBV30 | few | NA | CAWSGAGGYTF | TGTGCCTGGAGTGGGGCCGGTGGCTACACCTTC
TRBJ2-7 | TRBV25-1 | few | TRBD1 | CASSEYGDRDYEQYF | TGTGCCAGCAGTGAATATGGGGACAGAGACTACGAGCAGTACTTC
TRBJ2-7 | TRBV2 | many | NA | CASRDDSYEQYF | TGTGCCAGCAGAGATGACAGCTACGAGCAGTACTTC
TRBJ2-1 | TRBV4-1 | few | TRBD2 | CASSQDPGLAGERNEQFF | TGCGCCAGCAGCCAAGACCCGGGACTAGCGGGAGAACGCAATGAGCAGTTCTTC
TRBJ1-2 | TRBV29-1 | NA | TRBD1 | CSVEEGTGGVYGYTF | TGCAGCGTTGAAGAGGGGACAGGAGGAGTCTATGGCTACACCTTC
TRBJ2-5 | TRBV7-8 | NA | NA | CASSFMSLWETQYF | TGTGCCAGCAGCTTTATGAGCCTGTGGGAGACCCAGTACTTC
TRBJ2-7 | TRBV7-9 | few | NA | CASSYRSQGGTYEQYF | TGTGCCAGCAGCTACCGGAGCCAGGGGGGGACCTACGAGCAGTACTTC
TRBJ2-1 | TRBV6-1 | many | TRBD2 | CASSRTSAHNEQFF | TGTGCCAGCAGTAGGACTAGCGCGCACAATGAGCAGTTCTTC
TRBJ2-7 | TRBV7-9 | NA | NA | CASTPPGGLYEQYF | TGTGCCAGCACCCCCCCAGGGGGGCTGTACGAGCAGTACTTC
TRBJ2-7 | TRBV30 | NA | NA | CAWSLGTYEQYF | TGTGCCTGGTCCCTGGGGACCTACGAGCAGTACTTC
TRBJ2-1 | TRBV14 | NA | NA | CASSSYQGGNNEQFF | TGTGCCAGCAGCTCCTACCAGGGGGGAAACAATGAGCAGTTCTTC
TRBJ2-5 | TRBV29-1 | NA | TRBD1 | CSVEEGTGGEETQYF | TGCAGCGTTGAAGAAGGGACAGGGGGGGAGGAGACCCAGTACTTC
TRBJ1-1 | TRBV5-1 | few | NA | CASTSAPGLNTEAFF | TGCGCCAGCACCAGCGCACCGGGGTTGAACACTGAAGCTTTCTTT